These 8 T cell receptor beta chains share one sample of origin, sequenced in a study of CD8 T cells in Susac syndrome. A quantity of about 0.5 to 1 ug RNA underwent reverse transcription using random hexamers. Using its own MiXCR run on the immunoSEQ multiplex PCR reads, TCRdb lists one record per CDR3 protein. The sample records about 83,000 distinct CDR3 sequences, 95% to 97% being singletons. Sample: CD8+ T cells from PBMCs. These receptors all stem from a human donor with Susac syndrome.

This clonotype showed up just once. The chain carries TRBV19 and TRBJ2-1, with D perhaps given as TRBD1 or TRBD2 (5 bases each). Germline CDR1 LNHDA, CDR2 SQIVND (reference sequence). CDR3 length equals 14 residues. V dropped 3 bases and J dropped 7 bases, with 13 bases sitting between them. CDR3 protein: CASSILGRENEQFF. Written as DNA, the CDR3 is TGTGCCAGTAGTATCTTGGGCAGGGAGAATGAGCAGTTCTTC.

The V gene is TRBV7-3, the J gene TRBJ2-5, with TRBD2 as a possible D gene (5 bases). In germline, CDR1 is SGHTA, CDR2 FQGTGA. Trimming took 4 bases from V and 1 from J, leaving 13 bases between them. The CDR3 covers 15 residues. CDR3 nucleotide sequence: TGTGCCAGCAGCTCCCCTGGGAGCGGCCAAGAGACCCAGTACTTC. Protein sequence: CASSSPGSGQETQYF.

The V and J genes are TRBV20-1 and TRBJ2-1; the match to TRBD2 covers 8 bases. CDR3 size: 16 residues. The germline V gene has CDR1 DFQATT and CDR2 SNEGSKA (reference sequence). V trimming: 3 bases; J trimming: 0 bases; junction bases outside the gene matches: 7. In DNA form, the CDR3 reads TGCAGTGCTAGTTCCCCTCTAGCGGGCTCCTACAATGAGCAGTTCTTC. This gives the protein CSASSPLAGSYNEQFF.

The chain is built from TRBV20-1 and TRBJ1-5, with D possibly being TRBD1 (6 bases). The germline V gene has CDR1 DFQATT and CDR2 SNEGSKA (reference sequence). This CDR3 is 12 amino acids long. V lost 2 bases and J 11 bases, leaving 13 bases between the germline ends. The CDR3 region is CSARQGSDAQHF. CDR3 nucleotides: TGCAGTGCTAGACAGGGGAGCGACGCCCAGCATTTT.

The chain is built from TRBV20-1 and TRBJ2-1; perhaps TRBD2 as D (5 bases). V was shortened by 0 bases and J by 10 bases, with 13 bases between the two germline ends. Germline V gene data show CDR1 as DFQATT and CDR2 as SNEGSKA (reference sequence). This CDR3 has 13 residues. As DNA, the CDR3 is TGCAGTGCTAGAGATCACCTAGCAGCCGAGCAGTTCTTC. This codes for CSARDHLAAEQFF.

The rearrangement joins TRBV29-1 to TRBJ2-3, with 10 bases fitting TRBD2. CDR1 and CDR2 from the germline V gene are SQVTM and ANQGSEA. V trimming: 0 bases; J trimming: 5 bases; junction bases outside the gene matches: 8. This CDR3 is built from 16 residues. CDR3 sequence reads: CSVEDPASGRLDTQYF. The DNA of the CDR3 is TGCAGCGTTGAAGACCCCGCTAGCGGGAGATTAGATACGCAGTATTTT.

This sequence joins TRBV20-1 and TRBJ2-1; 7 nucleotides match TRBD2. With 6 bases clipped from V and 0 bases from J, the junction kept 11 bases outside the gene matches. Germline CDR1 reads DFQATT; CDR2 reads SNEGSKA (reference sequence). The CDR3 spans 16 residues. CDR3 sequence reads: CSAPKPGGSSYNEQFF. CDR3 sequence (DNA): TGCAGTGCGCCCAAACCTGGCGGGAGCTCCTACAATGAGCAGTTCTTC.

The gene calls are TRBV29-1 and TRBJ2-1, with TRBD2 matching over 7 bases. Germline lookup yields CDR1 SQVTM and CDR2 ANQGSEA. The CDR3 contains 14 residues. J was trimmed by 2 bases and V by 6 bases; bases with no gene match: 7. The CDR3 DNA sequence: TGCAGCGTCGGCGGGAGTCAGCCCTACAATGAGCAGTTCTTC. This sequence encodes CSVGGSQPYNEQFF.